A selection of T cell receptor beta chains follows, all from one sample in a study of cytomegalovirus exposure and HLA in healthy donors. Clones were read by immunoSEQ multiplex PCR, and TCRdb kept only the in-frame ones, dropping some. The data hold 210,000 or so clones, with roughly 88% observed a single time. The sequenced sample was PBMCs. The receptors derive from a woman in her late teens or twenties in good health and CMV-seronegative. CDR3s include the opening cysteine and the closing phenylalanine or tryptophan. The D gene is left open where the match is weak. The listing skips clone size in some rows; elsewhere it reads once, few, many or a size class.

v_call: TRBV28; j_call: TRBJ2-1; d_call: -; clone_size: -; cdr3_aa: CASSPGLPNFSNEQFF; cdr3_nt: TGTGCCAGCAGTCCGGGACTGCCCAATTTCTCAAATGAGCAGTTCTTC
v_call: TRBV28; j_call: TRBJ1-2; d_call: -; clone_size: few; cdr3_aa: CASSTSSDSFLYGYTF; cdr3_nt: TGTGCCAGCAGTACATCTTCCGACAGCTTCCTTTATGGCTACACCTTC
v_call: TRBV29-1; j_call: TRBJ2-7; d_call: TRBD2; clone_size: -; cdr3_aa: CSVYTTENAGTSGTYEQYF; cdr3_nt: TGCAGCGTTTATACTACGGAAAACGCCGGGACTAGCGGAACTTACGAGCAGTACTTC
v_call: TRBV7-2; j_call: TRBJ2-1; d_call: -; clone_size: -; cdr3_aa: CASSFSPEGGEQFF; cdr3_nt: TGTGCCAGCAGCTTTTCCCCCGAAGGGGGTGAGCAGTTCTTC
v_call: TRBV7-8; j_call: TRBJ2-5; d_call: TRBD2; clone_size: -; cdr3_aa: CASSLGLGGSETQYF; cdr3_nt: TGTGCCAGCAGCCTGGGACTCGGCGGGAGCGAGACCCAGTACTTC
v_call: TRBV29-1; j_call: TRBJ1-1; d_call: TRBD1; clone_size: once; cdr3_aa: CSVGGQGAKEAFF; cdr3_nt: TGCAGCGTTGGGGGACAGGGGGCTAAAGAAGCTTTCTTT
v_call: TRBV6-5; j_call: TRBJ2-7; d_call: -; clone_size: once; cdr3_aa: CASSYSQRQTYEQYF; cdr3_nt: TGTGCCAGCAGTTACTCGCAGAGGCAGACCTACGAGCAGTACTTC
v_call: TRBV2; j_call: TRBJ2-1; d_call: TRBD2; clone_size: few; cdr3_aa: CASRGTRGYNEQFF; cdr3_nt: TGTGCCAGCAGGGGGACTAGGGGATACAATGAGCAGTTCTTC
v_call: TRBV7-9; j_call: TRBJ2-7; d_call: -; clone_size: -; cdr3_aa: CASSPLQQSTYEQYF; cdr3_nt: TGTGCCAGCAGCCCCCTACAACAGAGCACCTACGAGCAGTACTTC
v_call: TRBV18; j_call: TRBJ1-1; d_call: -; clone_size: -; cdr3_aa: CASSPGQYEAFF; cdr3_nt: TGTGCCAGCTCACCAGGACAGTATGAAGCTTTCTTT
v_call: TRBV4-1; j_call: TRBJ2-5; d_call: -; clone_size: few; cdr3_aa: CASSQGVIETQYF; cdr3_nt: TGCGCCAGCAGCCAAGGAGTCATAGAGACCCAGTACTTC
v_call: TRBV5-1; j_call: TRBJ1-2; d_call: -; clone_size: -; cdr3_aa: CASRREQGNGYTF; cdr3_nt: TGCGCCAGCAGACGGGAACAGGGAAATGGCTACACCTTC
v_call: TRBV30; j_call: TRBJ2-7; d_call: TRBD2; clone_size: -; cdr3_aa: CAWMTLTSVGEQYF; cdr3_nt: TGTGCCTGGATGACCCTGACTAGCGTGGGAGAGCAGTACTTC
v_call: TRBV5-4; j_call: TRBJ1-2; d_call: -; clone_size: -; cdr3_aa: CASSLSHGQNYGYTF; cdr3_nt: TGTGCCAGCAGCCTAAGCCACGGACAGAACTATGGCTACACCTTC
v_call: TRBV11-2; j_call: TRBJ2-7; d_call: -; clone_size: once; cdr3_aa: CASSLGSSIEQYF; cdr3_nt: TGTGCCAGCAGCTTAGGATCTTCTATCGAGCAGTACTTC
v_call: TRBV27; j_call: TRBJ2-7; d_call: TRBD1; clone_size: -; cdr3_aa: CASSPGTGTGAYEQYF; cdr3_nt: TGTGCCAGCAGCCCAGGGACCGGGACAGGTGCCTACGAGCAGTACTTC
v_call: TRBV5-4; j_call: TRBJ2-3; d_call: -; clone_size: -; cdr3_aa: CASSLGLAEDTQYF; cdr3_nt: TGTGCCAGCAGCTTGGGTTTGGCGGAAGATACGCAGTATTTT
v_call: TRBV6-5; j_call: TRBJ2-3; d_call: TRBD1; clone_size: -; cdr3_aa: CASSYQDRGTDTQYF; cdr3_nt: TGTGCCAGCAGTTACCAAGACAGGGGAACAGATACGCAGTATTTT
v_call: TRBV28; j_call: TRBJ2-1; d_call: TRBD2; clone_size: -; cdr3_aa: CASSLRSGRTYNEQFF; cdr3_nt: TGTGCCAGCAGTTTGCGTAGCGGGCGGACCTACAATGAGCAGTTCTTC
v_call: TRBV28; j_call: TRBJ2-7; d_call: -; clone_size: -; cdr3_aa: CASSFFQGPSYEQYF; cdr3_nt: TGTGCCAGCAGTTTTTTTCAGGGGCCCTCCTACGAGCAGTACTTC
v_call: TRBV10-2; j_call: TRBJ2-1; d_call: TRBD2; clone_size: -; cdr3_aa: CASISGSYNEQFF; cdr3_nt: TGCGCCAGCATTAGCGGGAGCTACAATGAGCAGTTCTTC
v_call: TRBV5-1; j_call: TRBJ1-1; d_call: -; clone_size: -; cdr3_aa: CASYIKGPENTEAFF; cdr3_nt: TGCGCCAGCTATATAAAGGGGCCAGAAAACACTGAAGCTTTCTTT
v_call: TRBV19; j_call: TRBJ2-1; d_call: -; clone_size: few; cdr3_aa: CAVDLGERQFF; cdr3_nt: TGTGCCGTTGACTTGGGAGAGCGGCAGTTCTTC
v_call: TRBV6-5; j_call: TRBJ2-1; d_call: -; clone_size: -; cdr3_aa: CASTASTGTYNEQFF; cdr3_nt: TGTGCCAGCACTGCTTCCACAGGTACCTACAATGAGCAGTTCTTC
v_call: TRBV2; j_call: TRBJ2-7; d_call: TRBD2; clone_size: -; cdr3_aa: CASSARLAVTYEQYF; cdr3_nt: TGTGCCAGCAGCGCCCGACTAGCGGTTACCTACGAGCAGTACTTC
v_call: TRBV19; j_call: TRBJ2-1; d_call: -; clone_size: -; cdr3_aa: CASSIDVFGGVTYNEQFF; cdr3_nt: TGTGCCAGTAGTATAGATGTTTTCGGGGGTGTGACCTACAATGAGCAGTTCTTC
v_call: TRBV10-3; j_call: TRBJ2-6; d_call: TRBD2; clone_size: -; cdr3_aa: CAISPGLAGGPTNSGANVLTF; cdr3_nt: TGTGCCATTTCTCCGGGACTAGCGGGAGGGCCCACCAACTCTGGGGCCAACGTCCTGACTTTC
v_call: TRBV7-2; j_call: TRBJ2-6; d_call: TRBD1; clone_size: -; cdr3_aa: CASSNGAGGLGGANVLTF; cdr3_nt: TGTGCCAGCTCAAACGGGGCAGGGGGCTTAGGTGGGGCCAACGTCCTGACTTTC
v_call: TRBV4-1; j_call: TRBJ2-1; d_call: TRBD2; clone_size: once; cdr3_aa: CASSPTSGRDNEQFF; cdr3_nt: TGCGCCAGCAGCCCGACTAGCGGGAGGGACAATGAGCAGTTCTTC
v_call: TRBV19; j_call: TRBJ2-7; d_call: TRBD2; clone_size: once; cdr3_aa: CASTTSESSYEQYF; cdr3_nt: TGTGCCAGCACAACTAGCGAGAGCTCCTACGAGCAGTACTTC
v_call: TRBV28; j_call: TRBJ2-2; d_call: TRBD2; clone_size: -; cdr3_aa: CASSSMRGLTGELFF; cdr3_nt: TGTGCCAGCAGCAGCATGAGGGGACTAACCGGGGAGCTGTTTTTT
v_call: TRBV27; j_call: TRBJ2-1; d_call: TRBD2; clone_size: -; cdr3_aa: CASSFSAGGENEQFF; cdr3_nt: TGTGCCAGCAGTTTTAGCGCGGGAGGTGAAAATGAGCAGTTCTTC
v_call: TRBV6-1; j_call: TRBJ1-1; d_call: -; clone_size: -; cdr3_aa: CASSEGESNTEAFF; cdr3_nt: TGTGCCAGCAGTGAGGGAGAGTCGAACACTGAAGCTTTCTTT
v_call: TRBV4-3; j_call: TRBJ1-4; d_call: -; clone_size: few; cdr3_aa: CASSQDPGNYEKLFF; cdr3_nt: TGCGCCAGCAGCCAAGATCCAGGGAATTATGAAAAACTGTTTTTT
v_call: TRBV6-5; j_call: TRBJ2-1; d_call: -; clone_size: -; cdr3_aa: CASSGGSGEQFF; cdr3_nt: TGTGCCAGCAGTGGGGGGAGCGGTGAGCAGTTCTTC
v_call: TRBV6-1; j_call: TRBJ1-1; d_call: -; clone_size: once; cdr3_aa: CASRGREGNTEAFF; cdr3_nt: TGTGCCAGCAGAGGCAGGGAGGGGAACACTGAAGCTTTCTTT
v_call: TRBV2; j_call: TRBJ2-1; d_call: TRBD2; clone_size: -; cdr3_aa: CASSIRLAPYNEQFF; cdr3_nt: TGTGCCAGCAGCATAAGACTAGCGCCATACAATGAGCAGTTCTTC
v_call: TRBV25-1; j_call: TRBJ2-7; d_call: -; clone_size: once; cdr3_aa: CASSESLAATYEQYF; cdr3_nt: TGTGCCAGCAGTGAATCGTTAGCGGCCACCTACGAGCAGTACTTC
v_call: TRBV9; j_call: TRBJ2-1; d_call: TRBD2; clone_size: -; cdr3_aa: CASSVVTSGRAGEQFF; cdr3_nt: TGTGCCAGCAGCGTAGTAACGAGCGGGAGGGCGGGTGAGCAGTTCTTC
v_call: TRBV2; j_call: TRBJ1-4; d_call: -; clone_size: -; cdr3_aa: CASSDRTAATNEKLFF; cdr3_nt: TGTGCCAGCAGTGACCGGACAGCTGCAACTAATGAAAAACTGTTTTTT
v_call: TRBV6-5; j_call: TRBJ1-1; d_call: TRBD1; clone_size: -; cdr3_aa: CASSLQGYTEAFF; cdr3_nt: TGTGCCAGCAGTTTACAGGGGTACACTGAAGCTTTCTTT
v_call: TRBV4-2; j_call: TRBJ1-2; d_call: TRBD1; clone_size: -; cdr3_aa: CASSPRQGASANYGYTF; cdr3_nt: TGTGCCAGCAGCCCCCGACAGGGCGCTTCAGCTAACTATGGCTACACCTTC
v_call: TRBV9; j_call: TRBJ2-7; d_call: -; clone_size: -; cdr3_aa: CASSVEPGLPYEQYF; cdr3_nt: TGTGCCAGCAGCGTCGAACCGGGACTGCCATACGAGCAGTACTTC
v_call: TRBV14; j_call: TRBJ2-7; d_call: -; clone_size: -; cdr3_aa: CASSTNYEQYF; cdr3_nt: TGTGCCAGCAGCACAAACTACGAGCAGTACTTC
v_call: TRBV19; j_call: TRBJ1-4; d_call: -; clone_size: -; cdr3_aa: CASSRDKINEKLFF; cdr3_nt: TGTGCCAGTAGTAGGGACAAGATTAATGAAAAACTGTTTTTT
v_call: TRBV7-2; j_call: TRBJ1-1; d_call: -; clone_size: -; cdr3_aa: CASRLQGNTEAFF; cdr3_nt: TGTGCCAGCAGGCTACAGGGTAACACTGAAGCTTTCTTT
v_call: TRBV27; j_call: TRBJ1-1; d_call: TRBD1; clone_size: once; cdr3_aa: CASTDRGTEAFF; cdr3_nt: TGTGCCAGCACTGACAGGGGTACTGAAGCTTTCTTT
v_call: TRBV9; j_call: TRBJ2-3; d_call: TRBD1; clone_size: -; cdr3_aa: CASSVLQGRDTDTQYF; cdr3_nt: TGTGCCAGCAGCGTATTACAGGGGCGAGACACAGATACGCAGTATTTT
v_call: TRBV6-5; j_call: TRBJ1-2; d_call: TRBD1; clone_size: -; cdr3_aa: CASSSNRGYGYTF; cdr3_nt: TGTGCCAGCAGTTCTAACAGGGGCTATGGCTACACCTTC
v_call: TRBV7-8; j_call: TRBJ2-2; d_call: TRBD1; clone_size: -; cdr3_aa: CASSPPGQGGGELFF; cdr3_nt: TGTGCCAGCAGCCCCCCGGGACAGGGAGGCGGGGAGCTGTTTTTT